This record concerns one TCR beta chain sequence. Its antigen is unidentified. The germline gives CDR1 DFQATT, CDR2 SNEGSKA (reference sequence). This CDR3 is 13 amino acids long. With 5 bases clipped from V and 5 bases from J, the junction kept 6 bases outside the gene matches. The sample belongs to a study of T-cell memory formation after mild COVID-19. Study context: Each donor largely had its own TCR clusters. Broader study findings: Several responding clones turned up in pre-infection memory, indicating that cross-reactive memory may have taken part. While clones contracting from day 15 to 85 were balanced between CD4 and CD8, later expanders leaned CD4+.

From 5'RACE with constant-segment primers came TCR alpha and TCR beta cDNA libraries that carried sample barcodes and UMIs. TCRdb reanalysed the 5' RACE reads using MiXCR and keeps one entry per CDR3 protein. The data hold about 320,000 distinct CDR3 sequences, with over 11% observed a single time. The sequenced material came from PBMCs or a T cell subset sorted from them (not recorded which). The TCR sequence derives from a man aged 18 to 35 who had mild COVID-19 (a few samples of this study predate the infection). Cell type and time point are not known. The V call is TRBV20-1, the J call TRBJ1-2, with 9 bases that match TRBD1. The CDR3 DNA is TGCAGTGCTGCCCGGGACAGGGAATATGGCTACACCTTC. Protein sequence: CSAARDREYGYTF.